This T cell receptor beta chain was identified during a study of naive and memory T cell subsets. An equimolar mix of two oligonucleotides served as the beta constant-region primer for TRBC1 and TRBC2. Ligated cDNA was amplified by four rounds of PCR with nested alpha and beta constant-region primers and SP2. TCRdb re-analysed the UMI-ligation and nested PCR reads in MiXCR, keeping a single row per CDR3 protein. The sample has roughly 150,000 distinct CDR3 sequences, about 20% seen once. In the case of this clonotype: What it binds is not known.

Study-wide points: Especially in CD8 cells, naive repertoires contained a few larger clonotypes, possibly CD45RA-re-expressing memory cells.

Germline V gives CDR1 MNHEY, CDR2 SMNVEV (reference sequence). The CDR3 covers 17 residues. Trimming pared 1 base from V and 1 base from J, leaving 16 bases between. This sequence was found in a human donor in good health. Source material: naive CD8+ T cells from blood. The chain is built from TRBV27 and TRBJ2-5, with D tentatively TRBD2 (7 bases). For the CDR3, the DNA is TGTGCCAGCAGTTTATTGGGGGGGCGGGCTTTCCAAGAGACCCAGTACTTC. It yields the protein CASSLLGGRAFQETQYF.